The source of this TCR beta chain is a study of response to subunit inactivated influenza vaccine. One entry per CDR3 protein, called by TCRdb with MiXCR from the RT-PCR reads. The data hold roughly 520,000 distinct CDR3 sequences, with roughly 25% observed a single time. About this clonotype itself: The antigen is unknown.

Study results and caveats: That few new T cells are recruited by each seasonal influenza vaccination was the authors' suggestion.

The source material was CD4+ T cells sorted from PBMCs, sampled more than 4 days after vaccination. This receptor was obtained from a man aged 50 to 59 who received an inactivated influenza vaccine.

In nucleotides, the CDR3 is TGTGCCAGCAGCCCCGGACGACTAGGGGGCAATCAGCCCCAGCATTTT. This codes for CASSPGRLGGNQPQHF. The chain employs TRBV3-1 and TRBJ1-5, with D perhaps TRBD1 (5 bases). V was shortened by 4 bases and J by 2 bases, with 15 bases between the two germline ends. The germline CDR1 and CDR2 sequences are LGHDT and YNNKEL (reference sequence). CDR3 length equals 16 residues.